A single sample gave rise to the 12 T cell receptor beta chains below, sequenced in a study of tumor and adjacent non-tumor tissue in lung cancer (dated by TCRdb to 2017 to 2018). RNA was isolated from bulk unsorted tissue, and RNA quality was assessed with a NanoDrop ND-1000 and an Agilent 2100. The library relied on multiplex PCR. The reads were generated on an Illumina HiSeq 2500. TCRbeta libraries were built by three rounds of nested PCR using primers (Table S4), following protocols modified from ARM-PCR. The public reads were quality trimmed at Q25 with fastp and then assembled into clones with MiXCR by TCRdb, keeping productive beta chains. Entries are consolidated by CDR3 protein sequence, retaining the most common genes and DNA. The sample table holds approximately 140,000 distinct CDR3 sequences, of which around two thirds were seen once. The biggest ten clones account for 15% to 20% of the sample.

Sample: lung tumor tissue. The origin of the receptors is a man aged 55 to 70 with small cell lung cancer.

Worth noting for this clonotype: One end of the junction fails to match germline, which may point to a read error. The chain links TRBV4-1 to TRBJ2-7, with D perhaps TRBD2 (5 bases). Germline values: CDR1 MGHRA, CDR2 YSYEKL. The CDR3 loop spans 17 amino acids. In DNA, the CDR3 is TGCGCCATCAGCCAAGATTACTCGTCTAGCAGCTCCTACGAGCAGTACTTC. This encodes CAISQDYSSSSSYEQYF.

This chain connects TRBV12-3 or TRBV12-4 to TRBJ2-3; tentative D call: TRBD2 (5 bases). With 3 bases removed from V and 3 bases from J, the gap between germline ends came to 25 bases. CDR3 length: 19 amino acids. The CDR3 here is CASSFQGIRAVRETDTQYF. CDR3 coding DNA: TGTGCCAGCAGTTTCCAAGGGATTCGAGCGGTCAGAGAAACAGATACGCAGTATTTT.

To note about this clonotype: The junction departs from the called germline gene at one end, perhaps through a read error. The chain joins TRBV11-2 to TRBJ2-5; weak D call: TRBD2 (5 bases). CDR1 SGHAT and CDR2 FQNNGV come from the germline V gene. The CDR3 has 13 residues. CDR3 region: CASSSPPWETRYF. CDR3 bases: TGTGCCAGCAGCTCCCCACCCTGGGAGACCCGGTACTTC. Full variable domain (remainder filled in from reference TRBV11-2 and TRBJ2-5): EAGVAQSPRYKIIEKRQSVAFWCNPISGHATLYWYQQILGQGPKLLIQFQNNGVVDDSQLPKDRFSAERLKGVDSTLKIQPAKLEDSAVYLCASSSPPWETRYFGPGTRLLVL.

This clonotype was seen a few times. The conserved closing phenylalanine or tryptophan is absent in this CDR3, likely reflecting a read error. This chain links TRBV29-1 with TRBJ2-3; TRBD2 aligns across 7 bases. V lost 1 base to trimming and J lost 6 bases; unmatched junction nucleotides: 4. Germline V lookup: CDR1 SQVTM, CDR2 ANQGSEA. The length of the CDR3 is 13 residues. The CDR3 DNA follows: TGCAGCGTTGAAGGCGGGAGATGGGATACGCAGTATCTT. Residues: CSVEGGRWDTQYL.

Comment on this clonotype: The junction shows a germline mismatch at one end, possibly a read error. The CDR3 spells CASRLVGATRELFF. The DNA of the CDR3 is TGTGCCAGTAGACTAGTGGGAGCCACCCGGGAGCTGTTTTTT. The chain carries TRBV11-2 and TRBJ2-2, with a weak D call TRBD2 (6 bases). The germline CDR1 and CDR2 sequences are SGHAT and FQNNGV. The CDR3 is 14 amino acids.

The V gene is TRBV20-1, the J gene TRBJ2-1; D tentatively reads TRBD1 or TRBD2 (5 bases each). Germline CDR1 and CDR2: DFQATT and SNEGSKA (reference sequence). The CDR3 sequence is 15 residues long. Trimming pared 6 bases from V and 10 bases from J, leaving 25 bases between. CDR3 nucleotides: TGCAGTGCCAAGAAGGTAGGGACCAGAGTGGGAGAGCAGTTCTTC. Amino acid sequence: CSAKKVGTRVGEQFF.

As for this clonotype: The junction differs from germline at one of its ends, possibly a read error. DNA of the CDR3: TGTGCCAGCAGAGTGACAGGGGATCAGCACCAGCATTTT. It is translated as CASRVTGDQHQHF. This chain connects TRBV6-1 to TRBJ1-5, with 8 nucleotides matching TRBD1. The CDR3 has 13 residues. CDR1 and CDR2 (germline): MNHNS, SASEGT.

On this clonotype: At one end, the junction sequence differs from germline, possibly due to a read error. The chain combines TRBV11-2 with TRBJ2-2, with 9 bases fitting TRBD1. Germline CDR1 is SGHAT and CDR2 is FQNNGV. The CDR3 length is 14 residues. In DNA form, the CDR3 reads TGTGCCAGCAGCCACAGGGGGCCAGCCGGGGAACTGATTTTT. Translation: CASSHRGPAGELIF. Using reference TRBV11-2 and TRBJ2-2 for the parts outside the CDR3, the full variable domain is EAGVAQSPRYKIIEKRQSVAFWCNPISGHATLYWYQQILGQGPKLLIQFQNNGVVDDSQLPKDRFSAERLKGVDSTLKIQPAKLEDSAVYLCASSHRGPAGELIFGEGSRLTVL.

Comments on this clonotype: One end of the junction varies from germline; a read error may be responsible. The CDR3 DNA follows: TGTGCCAGCAGTTTAGAGGCAGCCATTCAGTACTTC. Its translation: CASSLEAAIQYF. V and J are TRBV11-2 and TRBJ2-4; D gene ambiguous. CDR3 length: 12 amino acids. Germline-derived CDR1 and CDR2 are SGHAT and FQNNGV.

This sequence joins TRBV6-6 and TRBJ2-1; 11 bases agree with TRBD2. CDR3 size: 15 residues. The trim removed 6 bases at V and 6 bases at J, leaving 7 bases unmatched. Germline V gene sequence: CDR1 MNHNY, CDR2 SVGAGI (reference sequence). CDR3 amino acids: CASRRELAGVNEQFF. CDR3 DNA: TGTGCCAGCAGACGGGAACTAGCGGGAGTCAATGAGCAGTTCTTC.

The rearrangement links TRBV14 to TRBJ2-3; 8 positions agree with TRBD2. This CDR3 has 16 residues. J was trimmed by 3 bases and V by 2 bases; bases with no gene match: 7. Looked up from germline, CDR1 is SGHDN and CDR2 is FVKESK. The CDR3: CASSQMSGSPTDTQYF. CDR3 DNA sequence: TGTGCCAGCAGCCAAATGAGCGGGAGTCCAACAGATACGCAGTATTTT.

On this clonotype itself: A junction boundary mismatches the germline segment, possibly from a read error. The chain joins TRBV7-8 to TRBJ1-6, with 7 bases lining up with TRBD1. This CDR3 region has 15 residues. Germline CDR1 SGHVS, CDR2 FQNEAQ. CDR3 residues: CVSSYSEGAGPPLHF. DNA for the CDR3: TGTGTCAGCAGCTACTCGGAGGGGGCCGGACCACCCCTCCACTTT.